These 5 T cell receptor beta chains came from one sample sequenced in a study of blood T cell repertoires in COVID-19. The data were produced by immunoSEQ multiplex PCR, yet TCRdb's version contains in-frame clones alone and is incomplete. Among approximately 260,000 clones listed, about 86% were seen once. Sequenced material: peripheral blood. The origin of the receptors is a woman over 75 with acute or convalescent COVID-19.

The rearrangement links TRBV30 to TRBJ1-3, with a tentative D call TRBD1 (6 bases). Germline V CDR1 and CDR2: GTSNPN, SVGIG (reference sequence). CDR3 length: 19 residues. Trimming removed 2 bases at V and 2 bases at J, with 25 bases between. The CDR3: CAWSPRAGGRFWAGNTIYF. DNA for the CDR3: TGTGCCTGGAGTCCGCGTGCGGGGGGGCGGTTTTGGGCTGGAAACACCATATATTTT.

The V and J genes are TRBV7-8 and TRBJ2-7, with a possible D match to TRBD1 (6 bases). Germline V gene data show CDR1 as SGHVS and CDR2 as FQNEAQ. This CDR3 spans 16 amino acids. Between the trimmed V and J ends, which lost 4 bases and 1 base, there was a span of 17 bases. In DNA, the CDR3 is TGTGCCAGCAGCTGGTGGTTGGGACAAGGTTCCTACGAGCAGTACTTC. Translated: CASSWWLGQGSYEQYF.

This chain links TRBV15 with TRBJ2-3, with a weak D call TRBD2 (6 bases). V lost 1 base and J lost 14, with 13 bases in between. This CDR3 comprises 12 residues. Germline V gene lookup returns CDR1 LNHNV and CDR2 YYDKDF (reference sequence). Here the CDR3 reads CATSRARDVVYF. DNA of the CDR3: TGTGCCACCAGCAGAGCGCGGGACGTGGTGTATTTT.

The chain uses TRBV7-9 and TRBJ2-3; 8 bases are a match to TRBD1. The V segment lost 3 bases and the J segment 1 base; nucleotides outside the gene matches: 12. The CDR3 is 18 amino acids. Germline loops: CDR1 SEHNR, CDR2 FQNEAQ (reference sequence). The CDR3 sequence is CASSFAGGRRLGTDTQYF. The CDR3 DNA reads TGTGCCAGCAGCTTTGCAGGGGGCCGGAGGTTGGGCACAGATACGCAGTATTTT.

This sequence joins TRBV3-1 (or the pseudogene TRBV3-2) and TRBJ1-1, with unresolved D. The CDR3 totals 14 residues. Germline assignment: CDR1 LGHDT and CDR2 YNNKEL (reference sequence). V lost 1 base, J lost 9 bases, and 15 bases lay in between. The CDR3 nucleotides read TGTGCCAGCAGCCAAGGTAGTGGCAGGTCGAAAGCTTTCTTT. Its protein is CASSQGSGRSKAFF.